The 4 T cell receptor beta chains listed next were all sequenced from one sample in a study of beta chain features in type 1 diabetes. General study results and limits: TCRB CDR3s were moderately but significantly shorter in Type 1 diabetes patients in all four CD4+ subsets.

Reverse transcribing all isolated RNA meant expressed TCRB transcripts were sequenced. Assay used: immunoSEQ multiplex PCR; TCRdb lists only in-frame clones, some missing. The sample has about 340,000 clones; about 13% are singletons. These receptors' targets are unknown. The sample consisted of naive CD4+ T cells from blood. These receptors originate from a woman aged 18-29 years with type 1 diabetes.

The J gene is TRBJ2-5, the V gene TRBV25-1; 10 nucleotides agree with TRBD2. Germline values: CDR1 MGHDK, CDR2 SYGVNS. The CDR3 runs 16 residues. J was trimmed by 5 bases and V by 5 bases; bases with no gene match: 11. The CDR3 bases are TGTGCCAGCAGTCCCCGAGCTAGCGGGAGTATTGAGACCCAGTACTTC. Translation: CASSPRASGSIETQYF.

This clone was detected only a few times. The rearrangement uses TRBV27 and TRBJ2-1, with TRBD2 matching over 14 bases. The CDR3 is 19 amino acids. CDR1 is MNHEY and CDR2 is SMNVEV in the germline V gene (reference sequence). V lost 2 bases, J lost 0 bases, and 6 bases stayed unmatched. CDR3 sequence: CASSLLRTSGGSSYNEQFF. CDR3 DNA sequence: TGTGCCAGCAGTTTACTCCGGACTAGCGGGGGGAGCTCCTACAATGAGCAGTTCTTC.

This chain connects TRBV5-1 to TRBJ1-1; D unresolved. Germline lookup yields CDR1 SGHRS and CDR2 YFSETQ. The CDR3 spans 13 residues. V shed 2 bases and J shed 1 base, with 6 bases lying between them. CDR3 protein: CASSLQPNTEAFF. CDR3 in DNA: TGCGCCAGCAGCTTACAGCCGAACACTGAAGCTTTCTTT.

This clone was observed a few times. The chain joins TRBV7-9 to TRBJ2-1; D possibly corresponds to TRBD1 (5 bases). V dropped 1 base and J dropped 6 bases, with 10 bases sitting between them. Per germline, CDR1 SEHNR and CDR2 FQNEAQ (reference sequence). CDR3 length equals 14 residues. The CDR3 reads CASSLGQGFNEQFF. The CDR3 DNA is TGTGCCAGCAGCTTAGGGCAGGGTTTCAATGAGCAGTTCTTC.